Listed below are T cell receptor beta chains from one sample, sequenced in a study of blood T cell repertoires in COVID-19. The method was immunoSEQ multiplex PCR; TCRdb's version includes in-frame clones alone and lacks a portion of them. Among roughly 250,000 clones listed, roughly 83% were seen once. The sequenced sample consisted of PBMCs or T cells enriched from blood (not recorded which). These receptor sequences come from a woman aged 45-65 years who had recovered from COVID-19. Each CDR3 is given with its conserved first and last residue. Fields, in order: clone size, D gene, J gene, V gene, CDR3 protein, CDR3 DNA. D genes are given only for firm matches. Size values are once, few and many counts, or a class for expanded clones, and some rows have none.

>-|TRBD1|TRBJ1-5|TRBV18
CASSPEGQGPHQPQHF
TGTGCCAGCTCACCCGAAGGACAGGGCCCCCATCAGCCCCAGCATTTT
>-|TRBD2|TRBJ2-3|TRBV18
CASSPRGLAASTDTQYF
TGTGCCAGCTCACCAAGAGGACTAGCGGCTAGCACAGATACGCAGTATTTT
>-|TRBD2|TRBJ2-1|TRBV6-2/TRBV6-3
CASSPGTSGEYYNEQFF
TGTGCCAGCAGTCCGGGGACTAGCGGGGAGTACTACAATGAGCAGTTCTTC
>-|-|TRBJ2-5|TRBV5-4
CASTAWGLETQYF
TGTGCCAGCACCGCTTGGGGCTTGGAGACCCAGTACTTC
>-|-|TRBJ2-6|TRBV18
CASSLTGTPGGGANVLTF
TGTGCCAGCTCACTTACCGGGACTCCTGGCGGGGGGGCCAACGTCCTGACTTTC
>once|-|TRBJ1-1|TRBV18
CASSPLNSEAFF
TGTGCCAGCTCACCTTTAAACAGCGAAGCTTTCTTT
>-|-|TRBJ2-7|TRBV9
CASSAGANPYEQYF
TGTGCCAGCAGCGCAGGGGCAAATCCCTACGAGCAGTACTTC
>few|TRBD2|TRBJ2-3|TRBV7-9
CASSEGGTSTDTQYF
TGTGCCAGCAGCGAGGGAGGGACTAGCACAGATACGCAGTATTTT
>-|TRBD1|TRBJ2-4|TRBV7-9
CASRDRQGNRDIQYF
TGTGCCAGCAGGGATCGACAGGGAAATAGAGACATTCAGTACTTC
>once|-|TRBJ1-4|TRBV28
CASSLATVTNEKLFF
TGTGCCAGCAGTTTAGCGACAGTAACTAATGAAAAACTGTTTTTT
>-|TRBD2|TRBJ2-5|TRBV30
CAYQQGLAGGETQYF
TGTGCCTACCAGCAGGGACTAGCGGGAGGAGAGACCCAGTACTTC
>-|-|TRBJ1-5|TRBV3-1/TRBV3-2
CASSLKGGSDQPQHF
TGTGCCAGCAGCCTCAAAGGGGGATCCGATCAGCCCCAGCATTTT
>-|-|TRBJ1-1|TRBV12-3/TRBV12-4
CASSPGGRQAFF
TGTGCCAGCAGTCCTGGGGGCCGGCAAGCTTTCTTT
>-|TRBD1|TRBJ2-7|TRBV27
CASSEQGADEQYF
TGTGCCAGCAGTGAACAGGGGGCGGACGAGCAGTACTTC
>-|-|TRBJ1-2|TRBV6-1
CASSEGRYGYTF
TGTGCCAGCAGTGAGGGCCGGTATGGCTACACCTTC
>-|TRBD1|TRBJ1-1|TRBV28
CASSTHAGQGSTEAFF
TGTGCCAGCAGTACCCACGCGGGACAGGGAAGCACTGAAGCTTTCTTT
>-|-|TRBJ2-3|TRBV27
CASSLFGGTQYF
TGTGCCAGCAGTTTATTCGGTGGTACGCAGTATTTT
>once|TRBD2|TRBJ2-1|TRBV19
CASSPITSGGAGPYNEQFF
TGTGCCAGTAGTCCAATAACTAGCGGGGGGGCCGGACCCTACAATGAGCAGTTCTTC
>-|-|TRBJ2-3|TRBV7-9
CASSSTGSTDTQYF
TGTGCCAGCAGCTCAACAGGGAGCACAGATACGCAGTATTTT
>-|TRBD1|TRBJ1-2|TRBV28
CASSKYSTGLYGYTF
TGTGCCAGCAGTAAATACTCGACAGGGCTTTATGGCTACACCTTC
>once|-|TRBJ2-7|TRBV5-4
CASSLWSSYEQYF
TGTGCCAGCAGCTTATGGAGCTCCTACGAGCAGTACTTC
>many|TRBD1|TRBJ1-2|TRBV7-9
CASSFATGGFGYTF
TGTGCCAGCAGCTTCGCGACAGGGGGCTTTGGCTACACCTTC
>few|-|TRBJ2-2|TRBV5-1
CASSSGLPPGELFF
TGCGCCAGCAGCTCGGGACTCCCGCCCGGGGAGCTGTTTTTT
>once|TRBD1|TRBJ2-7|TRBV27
CASSGQVGGEQYF
TGTGCCAGCAGTGGACAGGTTGGGGGCGAGCAGTACTTC
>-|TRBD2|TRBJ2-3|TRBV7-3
CASSTGTSRPTDTQYF
TGTGCCAGCAGCACCGGGACTAGCCGACCCACAGATACGCAGTATTTT
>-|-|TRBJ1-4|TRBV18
CASSPQGVGEKLFF
TGTGCCAGCTCACCACAAGGGGTGGGTGAAAAACTGTTTTTT
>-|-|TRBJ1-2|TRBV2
CASSAGRVYGYTF
TGTGCCAGCAGTGCGGGCAGGGTCTATGGCTACACCTTC
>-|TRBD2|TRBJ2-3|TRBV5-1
CASSPGTTTDTQYF
TGCGCCAGCAGCCCTGGGACTACCACAGATACGCAGTATTTT
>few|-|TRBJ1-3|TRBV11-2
CASSLGARVGNTIYF
TGTGCCAGCAGCTTAGGAGCCAGGGTCGGAAACACCATATATTTT
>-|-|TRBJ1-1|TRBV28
CATLKGRGRYTEAFF
TGTGCCACCCTCAAAGGGAGGGGACGGTACACTGAAGCTTTCTTT
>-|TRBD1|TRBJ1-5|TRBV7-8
CASSTTTGGYQPQHF
TGTGCCAGCAGCACCACGACAGGGGGCTACCAGCCCCAGCATTTT
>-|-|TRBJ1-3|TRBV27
CASRSDTQNTIYF
TGTGCCAGCAGGTCAGACACGCAAAACACCATATATTTT
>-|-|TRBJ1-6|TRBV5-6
CASSLALDSPLHF
TGTGCCAGCAGCTTGGCGTTAGATTCACCCCTCCACTTT
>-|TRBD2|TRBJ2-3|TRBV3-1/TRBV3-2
CASSQRSSGRAADTQYF
TGTGCCAGCAGCCAACGGTCCAGCGGGAGGGCGGCGGATACGCAGTATTTT
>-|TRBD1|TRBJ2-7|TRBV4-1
CASSQDLRDRDRWDEQYF
TGCGCCAGCAGCCAAGATCTCCGGGACAGGGACAGGTGGGACGAGCAGTACTTC
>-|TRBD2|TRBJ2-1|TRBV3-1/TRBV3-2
CASSQGRTSSNEQFF
TGTGCCAGCAGCCAAGGTCGGACTAGCTCGAATGAGCAGTTCTTC